A selection of T cell receptor beta chains follows, all from one sample in a study of shared clonotypes between healthy human individuals. Produced via immunoSEQ multiplex PCR; TCRdb's table is partial and in-frame only. The sample holds approximately 2.1 million clones, approximately 93% seen once. What was sequenced was naive CD4+ T cells from PBMCs. All receptors derive from a man aged 18 to 30 in good health. Some clones in this sample may be carry-over from other donors' samples. The CDR3 runs from the conserved cysteine through the conserved F or W. The order of the fields is CDR3 protein, CDR3 DNA, D gene, V gene, clone size, CDR3 length, J gene. D genes are given only for firm matches. The size entry is marked missing in some rows and otherwise reads once, few, many or a size class.

CASSKTDSYEQYF | TGTGCCAGCAGCAAGACAGATTCCTACGAGCAGTACTTC | NA | TRBV7-8 | NA | 13 | TRBJ2-7
CASSQGGGIGYGYTF | TGCGCCAGCAGCCAAGGTGGGGGGATAGGGTATGGCTACACCTTC | NA | TRBV4-1 | NA | 15 | TRBJ1-2
CSVQQGGNEKLFF | TGCAGCGTTCAACAGGGGGGTAATGAAAAACTGTTTTTT | TRBD1 | TRBV29-1 | NA | 13 | TRBJ1-4
CASSLEQPALGTQYF | TGTGCCAGCAGCTTGGAACAGCCAGCATTAGGTACGCAGTATTTT | NA | TRBV7-9 | NA | 15 | TRBJ2-3
CASSFGNRDGEAFF | TGTGCCAGCAGTTTCGGGAACAGGGATGGTGAAGCTTTCTTT | NA | TRBV28 | NA | 14 | TRBJ1-1
CASSPIYRGQNTGELFF | TGTGCCAGCTCACCCATATACAGGGGCCAGAACACCGGGGAGCTGTTTTTT | TRBD1 | TRBV18 | NA | 17 | TRBJ2-2
CSVGGQAIYNEQFF | TGCAGCGTGGGTGGCCAGGCGATCTACAATGAGCAGTTCTTC | NA | TRBV29-1 | NA | 14 | TRBJ2-1
CASSALERAGAYEQYF | TGTGCCAGCAGCGCCTTAGAGAGGGCCGGCGCCTACGAGCAGTACTTC | NA | TRBV9 | NA | 16 | TRBJ2-7
CASSSGAYGYTF | TGTGCCAGCAGTTCTGGAGCCTATGGCTACACCTTC | NA | TRBV28 | NA | 12 | TRBJ1-2
CASSVGQWGEQYF | TGCGCCAGCAGCGTCGGACAGTGGGGGGAGCAGTACTTC | NA | TRBV5-1 | NA | 13 | TRBJ2-7
CASSLVGRTYEQYF | TGTGCCAGCAGCTTAGTGGGAAGAACCTACGAGCAGTACTTC | NA | TRBV7-2 | once | 14 | TRBJ2-7
CASSESRGGETQYF | TGTGCCAGCAGTGAATCCAGGGGGGGGGAGACCCAGTACTTC | NA | TRBV25-1 | NA | 14 | TRBJ2-5
CASAGAAAYSNQPQHF | TGTGCCAGCGCCGGTGCGGCGGCATATAGCAATCAGCCCCAGCATTTT | NA | TRBV28 | NA | 16 | TRBJ1-5
CASSFSGRNNEQFF | TGTGCCAGCAGCTTTAGCGGGAGGAACAATGAGCAGTTCTTC | TRBD2 | TRBV7-2 | NA | 14 | TRBJ2-1
CASSVYPAGYGYTF | TGTGCCAGCAGCGTATATCCCGCAGGGTATGGCTACACCTTC | NA | TRBV9 | NA | 14 | TRBJ1-2
CASSLAGPPYEQYF | TGTGCCAGCAGCTTAGCAGGGCCCCCCTACGAGCAGTACTTC | NA | TRBV13 | NA | 14 | TRBJ2-7
CASSLEARSEQYF | TGCGCCAGCAGCTTGGAGGCCCGCAGCGAGCAGTACTTC | NA | TRBV5-1 | NA | 13 | TRBJ2-7
CASSLEGRMNTGELFF | TGTGCCAGCAGCTTAGAAGGCAGGATGAACACCGGGGAGCTGTTTTTT | NA | TRBV11-2 | NA | 16 | TRBJ2-2
CASSSPERSYTF | TGTGCCAGCAGCTCTCCGGAAAGGAGCTACACCTTC | NA | TRBV7-8 | once | 12 | TRBJ1-2
CASSADRVREQYF | TGTGCCAGCAGCGCCGACAGGGTTAGAGAGCAGTACTTC | TRBD1 | TRBV11-3 | NA | 13 | TRBJ2-7
CASSLGGPSSYEKLFF | TGTGCCAGCAGCTTAGGCGGGCCGTCGAGTTATGAAAAACTGTTTTTT | NA | TRBV7-2 | NA | 16 | TRBJ1-4
CASSAPGLAGAYEQYF | TGTGCCAGCAGTGCTCCGGGGCTAGCGGGCGCGTACGAGCAGTACTTC | TRBD2 | TRBV25-1 | NA | 16 | TRBJ2-7
CASSMGGFDQPQHF | TGTGCCAGTAGTATGGGGGGGTTTGATCAGCCCCAGCATTTT | NA | TRBV19 | NA | 14 | TRBJ1-5
CATSRDRGLAGSEQYF | TGTGCCACCAGCAGAGATCGGGGACTAGCGGGAAGCGAGCAGTACTTC | TRBD2 | TRBV15 | NA | 16 | TRBJ2-7
CASSSLAGAYNEQFF | TGCGCCAGCAGCTCTCTAGCGGGGGCCTACAATGAGCAGTTCTTC | TRBD2 | TRBV5-1 | NA | 15 | TRBJ2-1
CASRATGGGGYTF | TGTGCCAGCAGGGCTACAGGGGGCGGTGGCTACACCTTC | TRBD1 | TRBV25-1 | once | 13 | TRBJ1-2
CAGGRGHTMNTGELFF | TGTGCGGGCGGGAGAGGTCACACGATGAACACCGGGGAGCTGTTTTTT | TRBD2 | TRBV30 | NA | 16 | TRBJ2-2
CASSFMGSGELFF | TGCGCCAGCAGCTTTATGGGTTCCGGGGAGCTGTTTTTT | NA | TRBV5-1 | NA | 13 | TRBJ2-2
CASSLGRVQGNEKLFF | TGTGCCAGCAGTTTAGGTAGGGTACAGGGTAATGAAAAACTGTTTTTT | NA | TRBV28 | NA | 16 | TRBJ1-4
CASLQGIDQPQHF | TGTGCCAGCTTACAGGGGATCGATCAGCCCCAGCATTTT | TRBD1 | TRBV18 | NA | 13 | TRBJ1-5
CASSLLSGSSTDTQYF | TGTGCCAGCAGCTTACTATCGGGATCAAGCACAGATACGCAGTATTTT | NA | TRBV11-2 | NA | 16 | TRBJ2-3
CASTRGDRANVLTF | TGTGCCAGCACCAGGGGAGACAGGGCCAACGTCCTGACTTTC | NA | TRBV27 | NA | 14 | TRBJ2-6
CASSRPESGPYSNQPQHF | TGTGCCAGCAGCCGGCCTGAGTCTGGCCCTTATAGCAATCAGCCCCAGCATTTT | NA | TRBV9 | few | 18 | TRBJ1-5
CASSLTGTGPYEQYF | TGCGCCAGCAGCTTGACCGGGACGGGGCCCTACGAGCAGTACTTC | NA | TRBV5-1 | NA | 15 | TRBJ2-7
CASSLLTSGNTGELFF | TGTGCCAGCAGCTTACTGACTAGCGGAAACACCGGGGAGCTGTTTTTT | TRBD2 | TRBV5-4 | NA | 16 | TRBJ2-2
CASRSDRANYGHTF | TGTGCCAGCAGATCGGACAGAGCTAACTATGGCCACACCTTC | NA | TRBV28 | NA | 14 | TRBJ1-2
CASSLGSEQFF | TGTGCCAGCAGCCTAGGTAGTGAGCAGTTCTTC | NA | TRBV5-6 | NA | 11 | TRBJ2-1
CSARAGGFGEKLFF | TGCAGCGCCCGAGCGGGAGGGTTCGGGGAAAAACTGTTTTTT | NA | TRBV29-1 | NA | 14 | TRBJ1-4
CASSLLGLGGIDEQFF | TGTGCCAGCAGCCTCCTCGGGCTTGGGGGGATCGATGAGCAGTTCTTC | NA | TRBV7-2 | NA | 16 | TRBJ2-1
CASSLAAGPTEAFF | TGTGCCAGCAGCTTAGCGGCAGGGCCCACTGAAGCTTTCTTT | NA | TRBV13 | NA | 14 | TRBJ1-1
CASSLWIGELFF | TGTGCCAGCAGCTTATGGATCGGGGAGCTGTTTTTT | NA | TRBV5-6 | NA | 12 | TRBJ2-2
CASSFPGGSTDTQYF | TGTGCCAGCAGCTTCCCAGGGGGGAGCACAGATACGCAGTATTTT | NA | TRBV7-2 | NA | 15 | TRBJ2-3
CASSVDRARNEQFF | TGTGCCAGCAGCGTAGACAGGGCGCGTAATGAGCAGTTCTTC | NA | TRBV9 | NA | 14 | TRBJ2-1
CSVREDLEVSSSGANVLTF | TGCAGCGTTAGGGAGGACCTCGAAGTCTCTTCCTCTGGGGCCAACGTCCTGACTTTC | NA | TRBV29-1 | NA | 19 | TRBJ2-6
CASSLGQRSGNTIYF | TGTGCCAGCAGCTTAGGCCAGCGCTCTGGAAACACCATATATTTT | NA | TRBV7-6 | few | 15 | TRBJ1-3
CASSQGWGNTEAFF | TGTGCCAGCAGCCAAGGTTGGGGTAACACTGAAGCTTTCTTT | NA | TRBV14 | once | 14 | TRBJ1-1
CASKPPRGGTDTQYF | TGTGCCAGCAAACCTCCCCGGGGGGGCACAGATACGCAGTATTTT | TRBD2 | TRBV6-6 | NA | 15 | TRBJ2-3
CASRPSREKETQYF | TGTGCCAGCCGGCCCTCGCGGGAGAAAGAGACCCAGTACTTC | TRBD2 | TRBV6-5 | NA | 14 | TRBJ2-5
CASSLVSITGPRGYEQFF | TGTGCCAGCAGCTTAGTCTCCATTACGGGGCCTCGAGGCTATGAGCAGTTCTTC | NA | TRBV11-2 | NA | 18 | TRBJ2-1
CAWSADRGIFEQFF | TGTGCCTGGAGTGCTGACAGGGGGATTTTTGAGCAGTTCTTC | TRBD1 | TRBV30 | NA | 14 | TRBJ2-1
CARSLISRVGTQYF | TGTGCCAGAAGCTTAATTTCCAGGGTCGGTACGCAGTATTTT | NA | TRBV5-3 | NA | 14 | TRBJ2-3
CASSPRLAGPTDTQYF | TGTGCCAGCAGCCCCCGACTAGCGGGACCGACAGATACGCAGTATTTT | TRBD2 | TRBV7-8 | NA | 16 | TRBJ2-3
CASSYGEKRYEQYF | TGTGCCAGCAGTTACGGGGAAAAGCGCTACGAGCAGTACTTC | NA | TRBV6-6 | NA | 14 | TRBJ2-7
CASSLSVQARGGYTF | TGTGCCAGCAGCCTCTCGGTGCAAGCGAGAGGGGGCTACACCTTC | NA | TRBV7-2 | NA | 15 | TRBJ1-2